This record looks at one T cell receptor (beta chain) sequence and its context. Its antigen is unidentified. Trimming took off 5 bases at V and 3 bases at J, with 28 bases between the two ends. This CDR3 is 19 amino acids long. Per the germline V gene, CDR1 is MNHEY and CDR2 is SMNVEV (reference sequence). This table comes from immunoSEQ multiplex PCR, and its TCRdb copy is limited to in-frame clones, with some not included. The profile shows about 190,000 clones, around 88% of them singletons. This record belongs to a study of cytomegalovirus exposure and HLA in healthy donors. The study, taken as a whole, reports: The tendency of first-cohort TCR clusters to co-occur in the 120 validation repertoires was the finding of a later analysis.

Sequencing input: PBMCs. The TCR was taken from a young woman in good health and CMV-seronegative. The rearrangement links TRBV27 to TRBJ2-5; weak D call: TRBD1 (6 bases). The CDR3 loop reads CASSPSAGALYRLEETQYF. CDR3 coding DNA: TGTGCCAGCAGTCCATCTGCAGGGGCACTGTACCGCCTAGAAGAGACCCAGTACTTC.